The 23 T cell receptor beta chains presented below share a single source sample, sequenced in a study of shared clonotypes between healthy human individuals. Method: immunoSEQ multiplex PCR; TCRdb's copy keeps in-frame clones and lacks some. Here the sample spans about 2 million clones, about 95% being singletons. CD45RO negativity and positive selection for CCR7 defined naive CD8 cells, a population that excluded terminally differentiated effector memory CD45RA+ cells. Sequencing was performed on naive CD8+ T cells sorted from blood. These receptor sequences come from a man younger than 30 in good health.

CDR3 in amino acids: CSVESDPSEQFF. The CDR3 coding sequence is TGCAGCGTTGAATCAGACCCGTCCGAGCAGTTCTTC. The V and J genes are TRBV29-1 and TRBJ2-1; D gene ambiguous. Per germline, CDR1 SQVTM and CDR2 ANQGSEA. V shed 2 bases and J shed 10 bases, with 12 bases lying between them. The CDR3 is made up of 12 amino acids.

This rearrangement joins TRBV4-1 to TRBJ2-1; 8 bases match TRBD2. Germline V gives CDR1 MGHRA, CDR2 YSYEKL. With V trimmed by 3 bases and J by 4 bases, 5 bases remained unmatched. CDR3 length equals 15 residues. CDR3 residues: CASSQILAAYNEQFF. CDR3 in DNA: TGCGCCAGCAGCCAGATACTAGCGGCTTACAATGAGCAGTTCTTC.

Here the CDR3 DNA reads TGTGCCAGCAGCTTTGGGGGCGAGGCCTACGAGCAGTACTTC. It is translated as CASSFGGEAYEQYF. The rearrangement uses TRBV7-9 and TRBJ2-7, with D possibly TRBD1 on 6 matching bases. The germline gives CDR1 SEHNR, CDR2 FQNEAQ (reference sequence). V was trimmed by 3 bases and J by 2 bases, leaving 11 bases between them. The length of the CDR3 is 14 residues.

The V gene is TRBV28, the J gene TRBJ2-1; the D is unclear. Germline values: CDR1 MDHEN, CDR2 SYDVKM. The CDR3 runs to 16 residues. Trimming left V 4 bases short and J 0 bases short, with 13 bases between. The CDR3 region is CASSSSDSLSYNEQFF. CDR3 coding DNA: TGTGCCAGCAGTTCAAGCGACTCACTCTCCTACAATGAGCAGTTCTTC.

A single count supports this clone. The chain uses TRBV5-4 and TRBJ1-2, with 7 bases lining up with TRBD1. With 3 bases clipped from V and 4 bases from J, the junction kept 6 bases outside the gene matches. Germline assignment: CDR1 SGHNT and CDR2 YYREEE (reference sequence). This CDR3 spans 14 amino acids. The CDR3 reads CASSSPDRSYGYTF. The CDR3 nucleotides are TGTGCCAGCAGCTCCCCGGACAGGAGCTATGGCTACACCTTC.

This chain connects TRBV27 to TRBJ1-1, with TRBD1 matching over 8 bases. The J segment lost 8 bases and the V segment lost 5 bases, leaving 7 bases of the junction unmatched. Germline lookup yields CDR1 MNHEY and CDR2 SMNVEV (reference sequence). The CDR3 runs 13 residues. CDR3 protein: CASSLLTGAEAFF. Here the CDR3 DNA reads TGTGCCAGCAGTCTGCTGACAGGGGCCGAAGCTTTCTTT.

The rearrangement uses TRBV9 and TRBJ1-1; 7 bases match TRBD1. The CDR3 runs to 13 residues. Per germline, CDR1 SGDLS and CDR2 YYNGEE. J was trimmed by 6 bases and V by 3 bases; bases with no gene match: 5. The CDR3 is CASSATGLPEAFF. The CDR3 bases are TGTGCCAGCAGCGCGACAGGGCTACCTGAAGCTTTCTTT.

The gene calls are TRBV9 and TRBJ2-1, with 10 bases that match TRBD1. With 0 bases clipped from V and 9 bases from J, the junction kept 6 bases outside the gene matches. Germline CDR1 is SGDLS and CDR2 is YYNGEE. The CDR3 totals 15 residues. CDR3: CASSVGDRGFGEQFF. The CDR3 nucleotides are TGTGCCAGCAGCGTAGGGGACAGGGGATTCGGTGAGCAGTTCTTC.

The chain is built from TRBV6-6 and TRBJ2-3; D unresolved. The V gene lost 5 bases and the J gene lost 5 bases, with 8 bases spanning the gap. CDR1 and CDR2 from the germline V gene are MNHNY and SVGAGI (reference sequence). This CDR3 is 12 amino acids long. The CDR3 bases are TGTGCCAGCAGTCCGACACGAGATACGCAGTATTTT. The encoded protein is CASSPTRDTQYF.

The chain links TRBV27 to TRBJ2-5, with D perhaps TRBD2 (5 bases). The CDR3 loop spans 14 amino acids. From germline, CDR1 is MNHEY and CDR2 SMNVEV (reference sequence). The V gene lost 2 bases and the J gene lost 0 bases, with 7 bases spanning the gap. The CDR3 region has the DNA TGTGCCAGCAGTTTAGTTAGCGACCAAGAGACCCAGTACTTC. Protein: CASSLVSDQETQYF.

The chain joins TRBV7-3 to TRBJ2-1; either TRBD1 or TRBD2 may fit D (5 bases each). With 1 base removed from V and 8 bases from J, the gap between germline ends came to 9 bases. CDR1 and CDR2 from the germline V gene are SGHTA and FQGTGA. The CDR3 totals 13 residues. Written as DNA, the CDR3 is TGTGCCAGCAGCTTAAGAGGGGATCATGAGCAGTTCTTC. This codes for CASSLRGDHEQFF.

The chain has TRBV9 and TRBJ2-2, with 9 bases matching TRBD1. Per germline, CDR1 SGDLS and CDR2 YYNGEE. With V trimmed by 3 bases and J by 5 bases, 11 bases remained unmatched. The CDR3 has 17 residues. The CDR3 here is CASSALTGGFLTGELFF. Here the CDR3 DNA reads TGTGCCAGCAGCGCTTTAACAGGGGGCTTCTTGACCGGGGAGCTGTTTTTT.

V usage is TRBV4-3 and J usage is TRBJ2-6, with D possibly TRBD1 on 6 matching bases. In germline, CDR1 is LGHNA, CDR2 YSLEER. The CDR3 contains 17 residues. Trimming took 4 bases from V and 0 from J, leaving 13 bases between them. In DNA form, the CDR3 reads TGCGCCAGCAGCCTGGGACACGGTGGCTCTGGGGCCAACGTCCTGACTTTC. Translation gives CASSLGHGGSGANVLTF.

This chain connects TRBV5-8 to TRBJ1-5; weak D call: TRBD1 (6 bases). The germline V and J ends were trimmed by 7 bases and 0 bases, with 8 bases remaining between them. From germline, CDR1 is SGHTS and CDR2 YDEGEE. The CDR3 runs 13 residues. The CDR3 DNA is TGTGCCAGCGTGACAGGTAGCAATCAGCCCCAGCATTTT. Its translation: CASVTGSNQPQHF.

The V gene is TRBV29-1, the J gene TRBJ1-2; D gene unclear. V was shortened by 4 bases and J by 4 bases, with 10 bases between the two germline ends. The germline V gene encodes CDR1 SQVTM and CDR2 ANQGSEA. This CDR3 has 12 amino acids. This CDR3 is CSVGDASYGYTF. The CDR3 DNA is TGCAGCGTTGGAGACGCCTCCTATGGCTACACCTTC.

CDR3 protein: CASSSIRQGLEPQHF. CDR3 in DNA: TGTGCCAGCAGCTCGATTCGACAGGGACTGGAGCCCCAGCATTTT. The rearrangement links TRBV5-8 to TRBJ1-5, with 7 bases matching TRBD1. The CDR3 extends over 15 amino acids. Per the germline V gene, CDR1 is SGHTS and CDR2 is YDEGEE. Trimming at V came to 3 bases and at J to 8 bases, leaving 11 bases not matched to a gene.

The chain combines TRBV14 with TRBJ2-7; no definite D call. Germline CDR1 and CDR2: SGHDN and FVKESK. With 2 bases removed from V and 0 bases from J, the gap between germline ends came to 14 bases. CDR3 length equals 16 residues. The CDR3 reads CASSQFNSRSSYEQYF. The CDR3 coding sequence is TGTGCCAGCAGCCAATTTAACAGTAGGAGCTCCTACGAGCAGTACTTC.

The V and J genes are TRBV5-1 and TRBJ2-5; 10 nucleotides line up with TRBD1. This CDR3 spans 17 amino acids. The V gene end was trimmed by 5 bases and the J gene end by 3 bases; junction bases not matched to a gene: 13. Looked up from germline, CDR1 is SGHRS and CDR2 is YFSETQ. CDR3 nucleotides: TGCGCCAGCAGTCCTAAGGGACAGGGGCCGCCAAAAGAGACCCAGTACTTC. Amino acid sequence: CASSPKGQGPPKETQYF.

The chain employs TRBV9 and TRBJ2-5; D not resolved. Per germline, CDR1 SGDLS and CDR2 YYNGEE. The germline V and J ends were trimmed by 3 bases and 4 bases, with 7 bases remaining between them. The CDR3 sequence is 12 residues long. The CDR3 sequence: CASSDPSETQYF. CDR3 nucleotide sequence: TGTGCCAGCAGCGATCCCTCAGAGACCCAGTACTTC.

This clone was seen only a few times. The same CDR3 arises from other DNA sequences in this sample as well. V and J are TRBV9 and TRBJ2-2; D remains unclear. The V gene's germline CDR1 is SGDLS and CDR2 YYNGEE. Between the trimmed V and J ends, which lost 0 bases and 7 bases, there was a span of 7 bases. This CDR3 comprises 13 residues. The CDR3 here is CASSVEVSGELFF. The CDR3 DNA sequence: TGTGCCAGCAGCGTAGAGGTCAGCGGGGAGCTGTTTTTT.

The V gene is TRBV5-1, the J gene TRBJ2-2, with D perhaps given as TRBD1 or TRBD2 (5 bases each). V gave up 0 bases and J gave up 6 bases, with 18 bases separating them. The CDR3 runs 17 residues. CDR1 and CDR2 from the germline V gene are SGHRS and YFSETQ. The CDR3 sequence is CASSLAGTPVDSGELFF. CDR3 bases: TGCGCCAGCAGCTTGGCGGGGACCCCGGTAGACTCCGGGGAGCTGTTTTTT.

About this clone itself: The identical CDR3 is also encoded by other nucleotide sequences in the sample. V is TRBV30 and J is TRBJ1-1, with a tentative D call TRBD1 (5 bases). Germline-derived CDR1 and CDR2 are GTSNPN and SVGIG (reference sequence). CDR3 length: 12 residues. V was clipped by 1 base and J by 6 bases, with 9 bases between them. CDR3 residues: CAWSESGAEAFF. The CDR3 coding sequence is TGTGCCTGGAGTGAATCGGGGGCTGAAGCTTTCTTT.

The chain carries TRBV30 and TRBJ2-7, with D uncertain. V was pared by 4 bases and J by 5 bases, with 12 bases between. Germline CDR1 is GTSNPN and CDR2 is SVGIG (reference sequence). CDR3 length: 12 amino acids. The CDR3 region has the DNA TGTGCCTGGAACTCCTTAAGCCACGAGCAGTACTTC. Translation: CAWNSLSHEQYF. Full variable domain (rest looked up from reference TRBV30 and TRBJ2-7): SQTIHQWPATLVQPVGSPLSLECTVEGTSNPNLYWYRQAAGRGLQLLFYSVGIGQISSEVPQNLSASRPQDRQFILSSKKLLLSDSGFYLCAWNSLSHEQYFGPGTRLTVT.